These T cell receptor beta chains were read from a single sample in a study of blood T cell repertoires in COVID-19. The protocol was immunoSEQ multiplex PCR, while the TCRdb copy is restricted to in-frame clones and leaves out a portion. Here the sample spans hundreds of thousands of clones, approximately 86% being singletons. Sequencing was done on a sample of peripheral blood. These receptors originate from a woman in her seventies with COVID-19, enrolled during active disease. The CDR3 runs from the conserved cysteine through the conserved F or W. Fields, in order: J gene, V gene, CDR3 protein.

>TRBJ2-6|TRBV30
CAWSRGGFSGANVLTF
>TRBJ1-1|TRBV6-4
CASSRESYTEAFF
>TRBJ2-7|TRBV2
CASRGLSEQYF
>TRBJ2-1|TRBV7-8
CASSSVRDKGYEQFF
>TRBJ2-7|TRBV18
CASSPPQQSEQYF
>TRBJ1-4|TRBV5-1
CASSPSGGWSNEKLFF
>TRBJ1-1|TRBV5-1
CASTSGSEAFF
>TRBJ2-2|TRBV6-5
CAGRTGANTGELFF
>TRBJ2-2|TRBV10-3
CAITVGGASEELFF
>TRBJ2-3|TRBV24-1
CATSERASTDTQYF
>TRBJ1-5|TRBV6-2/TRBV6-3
CASSYVRGNQPQHF
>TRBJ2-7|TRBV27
CASSSLAGGSEQYF
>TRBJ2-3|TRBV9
CASSVGASGADTQYF
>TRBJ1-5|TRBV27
CASSNADRRQPQHF
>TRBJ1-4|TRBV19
CASSLEGAKLFF
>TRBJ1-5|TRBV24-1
CATRSGDNQPQHF
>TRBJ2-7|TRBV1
CTSSQEQGSGEQYF
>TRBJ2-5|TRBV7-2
CASSLEGIAGALYQETQYF
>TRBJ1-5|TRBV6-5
CASTGQGAGQPQHF
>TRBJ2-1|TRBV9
CASSPFSGGYNEQFF
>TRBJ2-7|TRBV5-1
CASSSTGAGAYEQYF
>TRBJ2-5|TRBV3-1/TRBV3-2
CASSQVAGGPRETQYF
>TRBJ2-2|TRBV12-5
CASVSDRGNTGELFF
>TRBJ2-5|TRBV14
CASSQEVSSWETQYF
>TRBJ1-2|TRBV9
CASSVGGEAYGYTF
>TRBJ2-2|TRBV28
CASSSLAGVTGELFF
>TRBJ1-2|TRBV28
CASSLFHVGGSANYGYTF
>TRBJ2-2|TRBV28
CASSFPAGNQGELFF